This T cell receptor beta chain was obtained from a study of CD8 T cells in ankylosing spondylitis. General study points: With a CD8+ phenotype, disease-linked clones were relatively rare in peripheral blood. Roughly 8 highly homologous variants formed a TCR beta motif that appeared characteristic of ankylosing spondylitis blood. In the blood and synovial fluid of reactive arthritis, some motif variants had been previously reported.

This clonotype was seen more than once but under ten times. Its antigen is unidentified. Using its own MiXCR run on the 5' RACE reads, TCRdb lists one record per CDR3 protein. The sample shows approximately 500,000 distinct CDR3 sequences, approximately 11% of them seen only once. Material for sequencing was blood, either unsorted or a sorted T cell fraction (not recorded which). The receptor was isolated from a male donor with ankylosing spondylitis.

CDR3 region: CASSGTREGETQYF. The CDR3 region has the DNA TGTGCCAGCAGCGGCACCCGGGAAGGAGAGACCCAGTACTTC. The chain is built from TRBV5-6 and TRBJ2-5, with D possibly matching TRBD2 (5 bases). This CDR3 is 14 amino acids long. V gave up 4 bases and J gave up 4 bases, with 14 bases separating them. The germline gives CDR1 SGHDT, CDR2 YYEEEE.